This T cell receptor (beta chain) was sequenced for a study of T cells in localized non-small cell lung cancer. The method was immunoSEQ multiplex PCR; TCRdb's version includes in-frame clones alone and lacks a portion of them. The table has around 35,000 clones, 80% to 95% seen once. The CDR3 runs 15 residues. V was trimmed by 6 bases and J by 3 bases, leaving 15 bases between them. Germline CDR1 and CDR2: SGHRS and YFSETQ. This sequence joins TRBV5-1 and TRBJ2-2, with a weak D call TRBD1 (6 bases). This TCR derives from a female donor of 60 years or more with stage II lung adenocarcinoma. Specimen: peripheral blood mononuclear cells, collected before any cancer treatment. The CDR3 DNA reads as TGCGCCAGCAAGCAAGGGGGAGAGGACACCGGGGAGCTGTTTTTT. The encoded protein is CASKQGGEDTGELFF.